This entry lists 2 T cell receptor beta chains sequenced from one sample in a study of blood T cell repertoires in COVID-19. Profiled with immunoSEQ multiplex PCR; TCRdb holds only in-frame clones, not every one. The data contain tens of thousands of clones, 88% of them singletons. The sample was peripheral blood. These receptors all stem from a human donor in a cohort sampled during active COVID-19.

This clone was detected only a few times. J is TRBJ1-1 and V is TRBV19, with D possibly matching TRBD1 (6 bases). The CDR3 totals 12 residues. Germline assignment: CDR1 LNHDA and CDR2 SQIVND (reference sequence). Trimming took off 9 bases at V and 5 bases at J, with 13 bases between the two ends. The CDR3 reads CASYRVWTEAFF. CDR3 DNA: TGTGCCAGCTACAGGGTTTGGACTGAAGCTTTCTTT.

The rearrangement joins TRBV5-1 to TRBJ1-3; weak D call: TRBD1 (5 bases). V was cut by 4 bases and J by 0 bases, with 14 bases left in between. Germline V gene data show CDR1 as SGHRS and CDR2 as YFSETQ. There are 16 residues in the CDR3. The CDR3 coding sequence is TGCGCCAGCAGCCCAACAGGTACCCGCTCTGGAAACACCATATATTTT. Translation: CASSPTGTRSGNTIYF.